These 20 T cell receptor beta chains share one sample of origin, sequenced in a study of cytomegalovirus exposure and HLA in healthy donors. The assay was immunoSEQ multiplex PCR, and TCRdb's table has in-frame clones only and misses some. The table shows 75,000 to 100,000 clones, with 95% to 97% occurring only once. Sequenced input: PBMCs. These receptors were taken from a man aged 18 to 29 in good health and CMV-seronegative.

The chain has TRBV6-6 and TRBJ1-3; 9 nucleotides align to TRBD1. Unmatched junction bases numbered 7, after V lost 5 bases and J lost 5 bases. The CDR3 sequence is 15 residues long. The germline V gene encodes CDR1 MNHNY and CDR2 SVGAGI (reference sequence). CDR3 sequence reads: CASSPSGTGRNTIYF. CDR3 nucleotide sequence: TGTGCCAGCAGTCCCTCCGGGACAGGGAGAAACACCATATATTTT.

J is TRBJ1-1 and V is TRBV11-2; D unclear. Germline values: CDR1 SGHAT, CDR2 FQNNGV. The V and J ends lost 5 bases and 2 bases respectively, with 6 bases between them. This CDR3 has 12 residues. The CDR3 sequence is CASSPFNTEAFF. The CDR3 coding sequence is TGTGCCAGCAGCCCCTTTAACACTGAAGCTTTCTTT. Complete variable domain (other parts from reference TRBV11-2 and TRBJ1-1): EAGVAQSPRYKIIEKRQSVAFWCNPISGHATLYWYQQILGQGPKLLIQFQNNGVVDDSQLPKDRFSAERLKGVDSTLKIQPAKLEDSAVYLCASSPFNTEAFFGQGTRLTVV.

Concerning this clone: The junction and the germline gene differ at one end; a read error may be behind it. This chain links TRBV7-7 with TRBJ2-6; D not resolved. CDR3 length equals 15 residues. Germline CDR1 SSHAT, CDR2 FNYEAQ (reference sequence). The CDR3 is CASSPIVSGANVLTF. DNA of the CDR3: TGTGCTAGCAGCCCCATAGTTTCTGGGGCCAACGTCCTGACTTTC.

This sequence joins TRBV29-1 and TRBJ1-2, with 8 nucleotides matching TRBD1. Germline V CDR1 and CDR2: SQVTM, ANQGSEA. V lost 4 bases and J lost 0; bases outside the gene matches: 19. The CDR3 covers 19 residues. The CDR3 DNA follows: TGCAGCGTTGGCTCTAGGGTAGCAGGGGGCGACCGAACTAACTATGGCTACACCTTC. This codes for CSVGSRVAGGDRTNYGYTF.

The chain carries TRBV23-1 and TRBJ2-7; TRBD2 might be the D (6 bases). TRBV23-1 is sorted into the ORF group, with uncertain function. Trimming pared 0 bases from V and 3 bases from J, leaving 12 bases between. The CDR3 is 15 residues long. CDR3 DNA: TGCGCCAGCAGTCAATCCTCCGGAGGGATCTACGAGCAGTACGTC. Protein product: CASSQSSGGIYEQYV.

The gene calls are TRBV6-4 and TRBJ2-3; 7 bases fit TRBD1. The ends lost 3 bases at V and 3 bases at J; junction bases unmatched: 3. This CDR3 is 14 amino acids long. Germline V gene sequence: CDR1 MRHNA, CDR2 SNTAGT. The CDR3 DNA sequence: TGTGCCAGCAGTGAAGGGACAGTGACAGATACGCAGTATTTT. Translation: CASSEGTVTDTQYF.

The chain recombines TRBV11-2 with TRBJ2-5; TRBD2 agrees at 12 bases. Germline-derived CDR1 and CDR2 are SGHAT and FQNNGV. V was clipped by 5 bases and J by 4 bases; unmatched bases: 2. CDR3 length: 14 amino acids. CDR3 loop: CASSLGLAGETQYF. CDR3 nucleotides: TGTGCCAGCAGCCTGGGACTAGCGGGAGAGACCCAGTACTTC.

The rearrangement links TRBV5-6 to TRBJ2-7; a weak D match, TRBD1 (6 bases). CDR1 SGHDT and CDR2 YYEEEE come from the germline V gene. Trimming left V 4 bases short and J 0 bases short, with 14 bases between. The CDR3 loop spans 15 amino acids. For the CDR3, the DNA is TGTGCCAGCAGCCAGACAGGAGAGGGCTCCTACGAGCAGTACGTC. This translates into CASSQTGEGSYEQYV.

The genes are TRBV5-1 and TRBJ2-3, with unresolved D. Germline lookup yields CDR1 SGHRS and CDR2 YFSETQ. The CDR3 covers 14 residues. Trimming stripped 4 bases from V and 1 base from J, with 10 bases between. The CDR3 DNA follows: TGCGCCAGCAGCCTACGGGTGCGCACAGATACGCAGTATTTT. Encoded protein: CASSLRVRTDTQYF.

The chain has TRBV28 and TRBJ2-2; 10 bases map to TRBD2. The germline CDR1 and CDR2 sequences are MDHEN and SYDVKM. The CDR3 totals 17 residues. The V and J ends lost 7 bases and 3 bases, in that order; junction bases with no gene match: 11. The CDR3 reads CASTLSRLAGHTGELFF. Here the CDR3 DNA reads TGTGCCAGCACGCTATCACGACTAGCGGGTCACACCGGGGAGCTGTTTTTT.

This clone is labeled medium-sized. The chain is built from TRBV2 and TRBJ2-2, with 9 bases aligning to TRBD1. The CDR3 has 16 residues. V shed 0 bases and J 6 bases; nucleotides not matched to a gene: 5. Germline lookup yields CDR1 SNHLY and CDR2 FYNNEI. The CDR3 nucleotides are TGTGCCAGCAGTGAAGCGCTACAGGGGGCGGCCGGGGAGCTGTTTTTT. It encodes CASSEALQGAAGELFF.

This clone showed up just once. The CDR3 reads CATSQGGPSGETQYF. In nucleotides, the CDR3 is TGTGCCACCAGCCAAGGAGGGCCCTCTGGGGAGACCCAGTACTTC. The V call is TRBV15, the J call TRBJ2-5; tentative D call: TRBD2 (6 bases). Germline values: CDR1 LNHNV, CDR2 YYDKDF (reference sequence). CDR3 length: 15 residues. V lost 5 bases, J lost 5 bases, and 18 bases lay in between.

The rearrangement links TRBV9 to TRBJ2-2, with TRBD1 identical over 12 bases. CDR3 length: 20 residues. Germline CDR1 is SGDLS and CDR2 is YYNGEE. V was pared by 4 bases and J by 2 bases, with 15 bases of the junction left unmatched. CDR3 amino acids: CASSLQSVGTGGFNTGELFF. In DNA, the CDR3 is TGTGCCAGCAGCTTACAATCCGTTGGGACAGGGGGCTTCAACACCGGGGAGCTGTTTTTT.

The CDR3 DNA follows: TGTGCCAGCAGCTTCGGCGGGAGAGCCAATGAGCAGTTCTTC. This translates into CASSFGGRANEQFF. The chain carries TRBV13 and TRBJ2-1; TRBD2 matches 7 bases. The CDR3 sequence is 14 residues long. The germline V gene encodes CDR1 PRHDT and CDR2 FYEKMQ (reference sequence). V lost 3 bases, J lost 6 bases, and 5 bases stayed unmatched.

V gene TRBV28 combines with J gene TRBJ2-7; TRBD2 agrees at 10 bases. V trimming: 6 bases; J trimming: 6 bases; junction bases outside the gene matches: 14. CDR3 length: 16 residues. Germline assignment: CDR1 MDHEN and CDR2 SYDVKM. The CDR3 is CASSPSLAGVVGEQYF. The CDR3 DNA sequence: TGTGCCAGCAGCCCATCCCTAGCGGGAGTTGTTGGCGAGCAGTACTTC.

The rearrangement links TRBV19 to TRBJ2-5; 11 nucleotides match TRBD2. The germline V gene encodes CDR1 LNHDA and CDR2 SQIVND (reference sequence). Germline trimming cut 7 bases from V and 13 bases from J; bases unmatched to any gene: 14. The CDR3 runs to 14 residues. The CDR3 DNA reads as TGTGCCAGTACAACTAGCGGGAGTGCGGGAGCACCGTACTTC. Translating it yields CASTTSGSAGAPYF.

The chain couples TRBV29-1 to TRBJ2-6, with 7 bases aligning to TRBD1. This CDR3 comprises 20 residues. Trimming at V came to 3 bases and at J to 2 bases, leaving 19 bases not matched to a gene. The germline V gene has CDR1 SQVTM and CDR2 ANQGSEA. CDR3 amino acids: CSVEGLRHEEGAPGANVLTF. The CDR3 DNA follows: TGCAGCGTTGAGGGTTTACGGCACGAAGAGGGGGCGCCTGGGGCCAACGTCCTGACTTTC.

The gene calls are TRBV5-6 and TRBJ1-5; a possible D gene is TRBD1 (6 bases). Trimming took off 1 base at V and 5 bases at J, with 13 bases between the two ends. The CDR3 runs 15 residues. CDR1 and CDR2 (germline): SGHDT, YYEEEE. As DNA, the CDR3 is TGTGCCAGCAGCTTGATGGCGGGGGGCGATCAGCCCCAGCATTTT. This gives the protein CASSLMAGGDQPQHF.

The genes are TRBV19 and TRBJ2-7, with D possibly TRBD1 on 6 matching bases. The V and J ends lost 5 bases and 5 bases respectively, with 13 bases between them. The germline CDR1 and CDR2 sequences are LNHDA and SQIVND (reference sequence). This CDR3 has 13 residues. CDR3 in amino acids: CASSSNRENEQYF. For the CDR3, the DNA is TGTGCCAGTAGTTCCAACAGGGAAAACGAGCAGTACTTC.

This sequence joins TRBV19 and TRBJ1-1; D not certain. The V end lost 5 bases, the J end lost 10 bases, and 23 bases lay between the germline ends. Germline V gene lookup returns CDR1 LNHDA and CDR2 SQIVND (reference sequence). There are 15 residues in the CDR3. Here the CDR3 reads CASSPDTSGRIGAFF. The CDR3 nucleotides read TGTGCCAGTAGTCCAGACACAAGTGGTAGGATCGGAGCTTTCTTT.